What follows is one TCR beta chain and its context. Antigen: not known. This sample was included in a study of CD4 T cells in relation to SARS-CoV-2 and coronaviruses. Study summary: Patient ages ranged from about 20 to 80, median 38. Study conclusions and caveats: Culture-expanded clones reflect memory recall rather than primary priming during culture. Around 62% of donors had memory CD4+ clonotypes crossrecognizing SARS-CoV-2 and common cold coronavirus spike.

The V and J ends lost 3 bases and 2 bases, in that order; junction bases with no gene match: 3. CDR3 length: 15 amino acids. Germline V gives CDR1 SGHTA, CDR2 FQGNSA. Profiling relied on immunoSEQ multiplex PCR, and the TCRdb table lists in-frame clones only, not all of them. Here the sample spans approximately 50,000 clones, roughly nine tenths being singletons. The source of this sequence is an adult with COVID-19. V usage is TRBV7-2 and J usage is TRBJ2-7; 11 bases map to TRBD2. Sequencing was done on a sample of naive CD4+ T cells from PBMCs. Subset: naive CD4+ T cells isolated by negative enrichment. The CDR3 coding sequence is TGTGCCAGCAGCTTCGGACTAGCGGGCCCCTACGAGCAGTACTTC. Amino acid sequence: CASSFGLAGPYEQYF. Drawing the rest from reference TRBV7-2 and TRBJ2-7, the complete variable domain is GAGVSQSPSNKVTEKGKDVELRCDPISGHTALYWYRQSLGQGLEFLIYFQGNSAPDKSGLPSDRFSAERTGGSVSTLTIQRTQQEDSAVYLCASSFGLAGPYEQYFGPGTRLTVT.